Listed here is a single TCR beta chain. With 3 bases removed from V and 3 bases from J, the gap between germline ends came to 9 bases. CDR1 MDHEN and CDR2 SYDVKM come from the germline V gene. This CDR3 spans 13 amino acids. These data belong to a study of technical replicates of blood from a handful of donors. Some clones are missing from TCRdb's copy, which holds only in-frame ones; the method was immunoSEQ multiplex PCR. Of approximately 92,000 clones listed, approximately 95% are singletons. This receptor was obtained from a human donor in good health. The V and J genes are TRBV28 and TRBJ2-7; D remains ambiguous. Input material: T cells isolated from PBMCs. CDR3 DNA sequence: TGTGCCAGCAGTTTTGCGGCTAGCTACGAGCAGTACTTC. It specifies CASSFAASYEQYF.